The 8 T cell receptor beta chains reported below all come from one sample, sequenced in a study of T cell repertoires in ileal Crohn's disease. Sequencing was performed with immunoSEQ multiplex PCR; in TCRdb, only in-frame clones are kept and a portion is missing. Here the sample spans 55,000 to 65,000 clones, around 90% being singletons. Described time point: neoterminal ileum biopsy at postoperative endoscopy, about 6 months after surgery. The specimen sequenced was ileal tissue. These receptors all stem from an adult with Crohn's disease.

The genes are TRBV20-1 and TRBJ2-7; 10 bases fit TRBD1. Germline V gives CDR1 DFQATT, CDR2 SNEGSKA (reference sequence). The CDR3 has 11 residues. The ends lost 8 bases at V and 5 bases at J; junction bases unmatched: 3. The CDR3 region has the DNA TGCAGTTCCGGGACAGGGGACGAGCAGTACTTC. Encoded protein: CSSGTGDEQYF.

With respect to this clone: A junction end diverges from the germline sequence, so it may reflect a read error. This chain connects TRBV7-2 to TRBJ2-2, with D possibly TRBD2 on 5 matching bases. Germline V lookup: CDR1 SGHTA, CDR2 FQGNSA. The CDR3 is 14 amino acids. The chain's CDR3 is CASGFRTSAGELFF. The CDR3 coding sequence is TGTGCCAGCGGCTTCCGTACTAGTGCCGGGGAGCTGTTTTTT. Complete variable domain (other parts from reference TRBV7-2 and TRBJ2-2): GAGVSQSPSNKVTEKGKDVELRCDPISGHTALYWYRQSLGQGLEFLIYFQGNSAPDKSGLPSDRFSAERTGGSVSTLTIQRTQQEDSAVYLCASGFRTSAGELFFGEGSRLTVL.

The V and J genes are TRBV28 and TRBJ1-5; 10 positions match TRBD1. With 5 bases clipped from V and 4 bases from J, the junction kept 5 bases outside the gene matches. The CDR3 totals 15 residues. Germline assignment: CDR1 MDHEN and CDR2 SYDVKM. The CDR3 DNA reads as TGTGCCAGCAGTAAAGGGGGACAGGGGAATCAGCCCCAGCATTTT. Amino acids: CASSKGGQGNQPQHF.

This clone was seen just once. The V call is TRBV11-2, the J call TRBJ2-2; TRBD1 agrees at 9 bases. CDR3 length equals 17 residues. CDR1 is SGHAT and CDR2 is FQNNGV in the germline V gene. The trim removed 2 bases at V and 6 bases at J, leaving 10 bases unmatched. Here the CDR3 DNA reads TGTGCCAGCAGCTTAAAAACAGGGGGCATGTTTGCCGGGGAGCTGTTTTTT. Amino acid sequence: CASSLKTGGMFAGELFF.

This clone occurred once. V gene TRBV19 combines with J gene TRBJ1-5; D gene ambiguous. The CDR3 loop spans 13 amino acids. V was pared by 4 bases and J by 9 bases, with 13 bases between. In germline, CDR1 is LNHDA, CDR2 SQIVND (reference sequence). CDR3 loop: CASSTREGLPQHF. In DNA, the CDR3 is TGTGCCAGTAGTACTCGTGAGGGCCTGCCCCAGCATTTT.

The rearrangement uses TRBV30 and TRBJ1-2; 9 bases are a match to TRBD1. The V segment lost 5 bases and the J segment 5 bases; nucleotides outside the gene matches: 3. Germline CDR1 and CDR2: GTSNPN and SVGIG (reference sequence). The CDR3 totals 12 residues. The DNA of the CDR3 is TGTGCCTGGGGGACAGGGAGGTATGGCTACACCTTC. This codes for CAWGTGRYGYTF.

J is TRBJ2-1 and V is TRBV15; TRBD2 aligns across 7 bases. CDR1 and CDR2 from the germline V gene are LNHNV and YYDKDF (reference sequence). The length of the CDR3 is 16 residues. Trimming at V came to 3 bases and at J to 2 bases, leaving 7 bases not matched to a gene. CDR3 DNA sequence: TGTGCCACCAGCAGGCTAGTAGCGGGCCCCTACAATGAGCAGTTCTTC. Translating gives CATSRLVAGPYNEQFF.

The J gene is TRBJ2-1, the V gene TRBV9, with 14 nucleotides matching TRBD2. There are 15 residues in the CDR3. Looked up from germline, CDR1 is SGDLS and CDR2 is YYNGEE. The junction had 3 bases not matched to a gene; V was cut back by 3 bases and J by 7 bases. This CDR3 reads CASSARTSGGNEQFF. The CDR3 DNA sequence: TGTGCCAGCAGCGCGAGGACTAGCGGGGGGAATGAGCAGTTCTTC.